The subject of this entry is one T cell receptor (beta chain). Deletions cut 5 bases from V and 11 bases from J, with 21 bases between. The CDR3 covers 14 residues. The germline V gene has CDR1 SGHTA and CDR2 FQGTGA. In the authors' methods: From reference gene primer amplification, estimates of nucleated cell counts were derived. Method: immunoSEQ multiplex PCR; TCRdb's copy keeps in-frame clones and lacks some. That table furnishes V, J and clone size, whereas the DNA furnished D and trimming. The table lists around 140,000 clones, roughly 76% of them singletons. This specimen comes from a study of blood T cell repertoires in COVID-19.

The sample comprised peripheral blood. This sequence was found in a woman in her forties or fifties with active or convalescent COVID-19. This chain connects TRBV7-3 to TRBJ1-1, with TRBD1 as a possible D gene (6 bases). The CDR3 bases are TGTGCCAGCAGCCTTGGGGGGGCAGGAACGGCCGCTTTCTTT. This sequence encodes CASSLGGAGTAAFF.